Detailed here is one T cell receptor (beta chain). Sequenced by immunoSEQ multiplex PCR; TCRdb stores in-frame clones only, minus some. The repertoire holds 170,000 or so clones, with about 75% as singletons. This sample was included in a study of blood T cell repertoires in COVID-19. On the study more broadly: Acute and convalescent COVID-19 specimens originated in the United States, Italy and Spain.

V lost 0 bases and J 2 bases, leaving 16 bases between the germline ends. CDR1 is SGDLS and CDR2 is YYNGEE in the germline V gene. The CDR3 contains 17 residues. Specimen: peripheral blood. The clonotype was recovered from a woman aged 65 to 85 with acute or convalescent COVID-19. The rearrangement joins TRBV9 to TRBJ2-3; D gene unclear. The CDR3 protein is CASSVEGHLDTTDTQYF. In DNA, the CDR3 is TGTGCCAGCAGCGTAGAAGGTCATCTAGATACCACAGATACGCAGTATTTT.